This T cell receptor (beta chain) came from a study of T cells in narcolepsy. Study results and limitations: Autoreactive HCRT-specific and TRIB2-specific clonotypes were marked in same-patient CSF-versus-blood CD4+ comparisons.

The data were produced by immunoSEQ multiplex PCR, yet TCRdb's version contains in-frame clones alone and is incomplete. This table holds some 32,000 clones, 60% to 80% found once. Trimming pared 2 bases from V and 8 bases from J, leaving 12 bases between. This CDR3 region has 12 residues. Germline V gene sequence: CDR1 SQVTM, CDR2 ANQGSEA. On this clone itself: Its antigen is not known.

The specimen sequenced was memory (CD45RA-) CD4+ T cells from blood. V is TRBV29-1 and J is TRBJ1-2, with D possibly being TRBD1 (5 bases). This receptor was taken from a human donor in good health. CDR3 loop: CSVEWGPRGYTF. CDR3 DNA: TGCAGCGTTGAATGGGGCCCGAGGGGCTACACCTTC.